This TCR beta chain was obtained from a study of blood T cell repertoires in COVID-19. Study as a whole: The study drew acute and convalescent COVID-19 samples from the United States, Italy and Spain. T cells, B-cell-depleted T cells, or PBMCs supplied cDNA or gDNA.

Source study methods: Reference gene primers were amplified, and this amplification served to estimate nucleated cell counts. Sequencing used immunoSEQ multiplex PCR; TCRdb keeps in-frame clones, though not all of them. That table gives V, J and clone size, and the DNA gave D and trimming. The table records about 70,000 clones, approximately 86% of them present only once. In germline, CDR1 is SGHDT, CDR2 YYEEEE. This CDR3 has 14 amino acids. V was pared by 4 bases and J by 5 bases, with 14 bases between. The V and J genes are TRBV5-6 and TRBJ2-3; a weak D match, TRBD2 (6 bases). Sequencing input: peripheral blood. The source of this sequence is a human donor in a cohort sampled during active COVID-19. CDR3 nucleotide sequence: TGTGCCAGCAGCGGCGGGGCCGCCAAAGATACGCAGTATTTT. This codes for CASSGGAAKDTQYF.